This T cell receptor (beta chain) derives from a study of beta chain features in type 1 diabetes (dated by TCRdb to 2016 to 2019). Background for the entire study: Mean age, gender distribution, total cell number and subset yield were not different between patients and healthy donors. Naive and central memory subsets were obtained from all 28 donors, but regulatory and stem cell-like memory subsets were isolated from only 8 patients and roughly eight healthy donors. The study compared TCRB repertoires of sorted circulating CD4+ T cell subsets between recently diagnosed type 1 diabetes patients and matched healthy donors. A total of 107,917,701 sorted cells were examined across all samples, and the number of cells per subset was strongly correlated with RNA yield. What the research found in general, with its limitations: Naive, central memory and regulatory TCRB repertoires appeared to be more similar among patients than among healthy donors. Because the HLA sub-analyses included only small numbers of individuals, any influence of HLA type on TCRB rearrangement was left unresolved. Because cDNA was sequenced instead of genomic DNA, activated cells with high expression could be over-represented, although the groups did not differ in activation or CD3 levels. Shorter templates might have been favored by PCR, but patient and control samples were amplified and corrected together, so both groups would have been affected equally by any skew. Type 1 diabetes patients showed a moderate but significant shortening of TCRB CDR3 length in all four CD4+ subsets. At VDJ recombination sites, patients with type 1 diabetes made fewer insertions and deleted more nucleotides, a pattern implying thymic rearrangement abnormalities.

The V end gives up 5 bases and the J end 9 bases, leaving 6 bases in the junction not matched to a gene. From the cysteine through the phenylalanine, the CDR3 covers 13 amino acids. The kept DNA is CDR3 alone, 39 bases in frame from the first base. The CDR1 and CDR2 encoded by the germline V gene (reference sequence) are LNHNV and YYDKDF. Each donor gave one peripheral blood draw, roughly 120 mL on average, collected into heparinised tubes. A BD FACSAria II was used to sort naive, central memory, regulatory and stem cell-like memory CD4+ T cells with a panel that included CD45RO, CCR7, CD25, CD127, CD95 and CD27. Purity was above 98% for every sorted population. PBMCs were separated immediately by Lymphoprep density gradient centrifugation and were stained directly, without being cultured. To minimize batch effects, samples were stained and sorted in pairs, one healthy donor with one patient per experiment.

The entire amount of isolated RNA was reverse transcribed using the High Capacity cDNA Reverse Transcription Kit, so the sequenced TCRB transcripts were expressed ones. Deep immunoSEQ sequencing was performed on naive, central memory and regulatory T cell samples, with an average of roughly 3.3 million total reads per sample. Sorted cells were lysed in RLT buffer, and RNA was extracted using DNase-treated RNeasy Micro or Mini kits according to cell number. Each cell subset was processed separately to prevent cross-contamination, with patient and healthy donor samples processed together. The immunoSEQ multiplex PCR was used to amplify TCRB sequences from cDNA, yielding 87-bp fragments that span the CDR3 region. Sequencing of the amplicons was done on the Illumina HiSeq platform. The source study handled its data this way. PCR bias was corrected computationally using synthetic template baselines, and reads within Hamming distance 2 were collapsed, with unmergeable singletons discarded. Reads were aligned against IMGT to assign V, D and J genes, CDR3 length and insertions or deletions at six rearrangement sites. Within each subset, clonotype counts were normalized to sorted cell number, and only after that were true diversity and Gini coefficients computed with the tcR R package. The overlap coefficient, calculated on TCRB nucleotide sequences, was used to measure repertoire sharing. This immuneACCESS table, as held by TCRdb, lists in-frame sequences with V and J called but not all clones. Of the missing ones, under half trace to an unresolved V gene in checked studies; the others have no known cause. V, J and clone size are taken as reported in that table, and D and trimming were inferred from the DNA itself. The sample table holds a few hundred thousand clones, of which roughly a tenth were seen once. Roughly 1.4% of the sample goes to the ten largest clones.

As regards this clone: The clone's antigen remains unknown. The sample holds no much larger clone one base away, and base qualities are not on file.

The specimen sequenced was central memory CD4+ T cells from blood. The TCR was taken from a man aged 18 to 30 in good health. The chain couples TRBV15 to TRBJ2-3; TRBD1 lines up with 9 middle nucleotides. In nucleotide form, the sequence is TGTGCCACCAGCCGGGACAGGGTAAGCACGCAGTATTTT. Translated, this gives CATSRDRVSTQYF.